Described below is a single T cell receptor beta chain sequence and its context. Its cognate antigen has yet to be identified. No base quality values were provided; no much bigger clone lies one nucleotide off. The CDR3 contains 15 residues, cysteine and phenylalanine counted. The only DNA kept is the CDR3, 45 bases in frame from the first base. V is cut by 2 bases and J by 1 base, and the space between the germline ends is 9 bases. As encoded in the germline V gene, CDR1 is MGHRA while CDR2 is YSYEKL. The source of the sample is a study of Ad26.COV2.S vaccination and SARS-CoV-2 variants (TCRdb year 2021). Concerning the study at large: The specificity and breadth of SARS-CoV-2-reactive T cell receptors after Ad26.COV2.S vaccination were assessed by TCRbeta repertoire sequencing. A total of 32 samples were included in the TCR-sequenced set, comprising some 20 Ad26.COV2.S vaccine recipients, 5 placebo recipients and 8 SARS-CoV-2 convalescent individuals.

TCRbeta CDR3 regions were sequenced with the immunoSEQ Assay. After extraction, genomic DNA underwent amplification by bias-controlled multiplex PCR, followed by high-throughput sequencing. The authors' analysis ran thus. Collapsing and filtering of sequences were performed to quantify the absolute abundance of each unique TCRbeta CDR3 region. Usable DNA was measured by amplifying reference genes present in all nucleated cells, and TCRbeta template counts were normalized to that usable DNA to estimate T cell fraction. Repertoire TCRs were annotated as SARS-CoV-2-specific by exact matching of V gene, CDR3 amino acid sequence and J gene to a known reactive TCR set. The reference SARS-CoV-2 TCR set was obtained from MIRA and was filtered for enrichment in COVID-19-positive ImmuneCODE repertoires, whereby public or cross-reactive TCRs were removed. Using the MIRA antigens, annotated TCRs were further analysed by specific ORF or by position within an ORF. Depth was the summed frequency of annotated unique rearrangements, while breadth was defined as annotated unique rearrangements over total unique productive rearrangements. TCR breadth was compared between groups using two-sided Wilcoxon rank-sum tests. TCRdb's version of the immuneACCESS table is confined to in-frame rearrangements and falls short of the full clone set. An unresolved V gene accounts for under half of the shortfall where checked; the remainder is of unknown origin. That table is the source of V, J and clone size, and D and trimming were worked out from the DNA. A total of over 110,000 clones appear in this sample, roughly 90% of them only once. The top ten hold around 5% of the sample.

What the time point label conveys for this sample: individuals recovered from natural SARS-CoV-2 infection. General conclusions and limits of the study: The authors noted that total T cell responses may have been underestimated by the TCR breadth and depth analyses. Substantial breadth of spike-specific CD8+ and CD4+ T cell responses was reported after vaccination. Higher spike-specific TCR breadth was observed in Ad26.COV2.S recipients than in placebo recipients (P = 0.0014). Comparable non-spike TCR breadth was observed between vaccine and placebo recipients, consistent with only spike being contained in the vaccine.

Sample: peripheral blood, taken after recovery from COVID-19. The sequence was collected from a human donor who had recovered from COVID-19. This sequence uses TRBV4-1 and TRBJ1-5, with the identity of the D gene unclear. The nucleotides read TGCGCCAGCAGCCAAAGGGAGATGAGCAATCAGCCCCAGCATTTT. Translation gives CASSQREMSNQPQHF.